The 32 T cell receptor beta chains in this list originate from one sample, sequenced in a study of blood T cell repertoires in COVID-19. The protocol was immunoSEQ multiplex PCR, while the TCRdb copy is restricted to in-frame clones and leaves out a portion. The sample consists of 250,000 or so clones, more than 75% of them appearing once. The sample was peripheral blood. The receptors come from a middle-aged woman who had recovered from COVID-19.

This rearrangement joins TRBV2 to TRBJ1-5; TRBD1 matches at 7 bases. Germline V gene lookup returns CDR1 SNHLY and CDR2 FYNNEI. CDR3 length equals 16 residues. J gave up 5 bases and V 5 bases, and 12 bases lay outside the gene matches. The CDR3 coding sequence is TGTGCCAGCAGTAAAGGGAGAACAGGGGTGCATCAGCCCCAGCATTTT. This codes for CASSKGRTGVHQPQHF.

This chain links TRBV15 with TRBJ1-3; possibly TRBD1 for D (6 bases). This CDR3 comprises 14 residues. CDR1 and CDR2 (germline): LNHNV, YYDKDF (reference sequence). Trimming stripped 3 bases from V and 2 bases from J, with 8 bases between. As DNA, the CDR3 is TGTGCCACCAGCAGCAACAGGGCTGGAAACACCATATATTTT. Protein product: CATSSNRAGNTIYF.

V is TRBV4-3 and J is TRBJ2-2; 7 bases line up with TRBD1. Germline CDR1 reads LGHNA; CDR2 reads YSLEER. The J segment lost 6 bases and the V segment lost 1 base, leaving 5 bases of the junction unmatched. The CDR3 has 15 residues. This CDR3 is CASSQADRAAGELFF. The CDR3 coding sequence is TGCGCCAGCAGCCAAGCCGACAGGGCCGCCGGGGAGCTGTTTTTT.

The CDR3 DNA reads TGTGCCAGCAGCTTAGAGCCAGGTCACGAGCAGTACTTC. As protein: CASSLEPGHEQYF. The chain carries TRBV7-9 and TRBJ2-7; the D is unclear. Germline CDR1 is SEHNR and CDR2 is FQNEAQ (reference sequence). The germline V and J ends were trimmed by 1 base and 5 bases, with 9 bases remaining between them. The CDR3 loop spans 13 amino acids.

J is TRBJ2-1 and V is TRBV11-2, with 8 nucleotides matching TRBD2. From germline, CDR1 is SGHAT and CDR2 FQNNGV. Germline trimming cut 5 bases from V and 4 bases from J; bases unmatched to any gene: 7. This CDR3 comprises 15 residues. As DNA, the CDR3 is TGTGCCAGCAGCCCCTATAGCGGGGCTTACAATGAGCAGTTCTTC. Amino acid sequence: CASSPYSGAYNEQFF.

The rearrangement joins TRBV21-1 to TRBJ1-3; the D segment call TRBD1 is taken from the table without a DNA check. TRBV21-1 is termed a pseudogene. The CDR3 has 17 amino acids. CDR3 in amino acids: CARAGHAGDDSGNTIYF. The DNA for the CDR3 is TGTGCCAGGGCGGGTCATGCAGGGGACGACTCTGGAAACACCATATATTTT.

The chain joins TRBV4-3 to TRBJ2-6; 8 bases are shared with TRBD2. Germline V gene sequence: CDR1 LGHNA, CDR2 YSLEER. With 0 bases clipped from V and 0 bases from J, the junction kept 16 bases outside the gene matches. The CDR3 is 22 amino acids. The CDR3 DNA follows: TGCGCCAGCAGCCAAGATTCGTCAGTCAGCGGGGGTCCCCGCTCTGGGGCCAACGTCCTGACTTTC. It translates to CASSQDSSVSGGPRSGANVLTF.

This clone was counted a few times. V and J are TRBV19 and TRBJ1-1; D call uncertain. V lost 6 bases to trimming and J lost 0 bases, with 8 bases between them. The CDR3 covers 13 residues. Germline CDR1 reads LNHDA; CDR2 reads SQIVND (reference sequence). The CDR3: CASRRVMNTEAFF. The DNA for the CDR3 is TGTGCCAGTAGGAGGGTCATGAACACTGAAGCTTTCTTT.

This sequence joins TRBV18 and TRBJ2-5, with 7 bases fitting TRBD2. Germline assignment: CDR1 KGHSH and CDR2 LQKENI. V dropped 2 bases and J dropped 4; count of bases not matched to a gene: 4. This CDR3 contains 14 residues. In DNA, the CDR3 is TGTGCCAGCTCACCAAGGGCTAGCGGAGAGACCCAGTACTTC. This sequence encodes CASSPRASGETQYF.

The gene calls are TRBV7-6 and TRBJ1-5, with 9 positions matching TRBD1. The V and J ends lost 5 bases and 2 bases, in that order; junction bases with no gene match: 7. The germline gives CDR1 SGHVS, CDR2 FNYEAQ. This CDR3 contains 16 residues. In DNA form, the CDR3 reads TGTGCCAGCAGCCAGTGGACAGGGGAGGGCAATCAGCCCCAGCATTTT. It encodes CASSQWTGEGNQPQHF.

The chain carries TRBV5-1 and TRBJ1-6, with D possibly TRBD1 on 6 matching bases. The germline V gene encodes CDR1 SGHRS and CDR2 YFSETQ. Between the trimmed V and J ends, which lost 1 base and 7 bases, there was a span of 12 bases. The CDR3 has 15 residues. The CDR3 nucleotides read TGCGCCAGCAGCTTGCGGGGCACAGGGAATTCACCCCTCCACTTT. Its protein is CASSLRGTGNSPLHF.

This chain connects TRBV19 to TRBJ2-1; possible D gene TRBD2, 5 bases. Germline lookup yields CDR1 LNHDA and CDR2 SQIVND (reference sequence). The CDR3 contains 19 residues. The V end lost 0 bases, the J end lost 0 bases, and 18 bases lay between the germline ends. The CDR3 protein is CASSIDLRYGESSYNEQFF. CDR3 nucleotide sequence: TGTGCCAGTAGTATAGATCTTAGGTACGGGGAAAGCTCCTACAATGAGCAGTTCTTC.

The chain combines TRBV12-3 or TRBV12-4 with TRBJ2-7; weak D call: TRBD1 (5 bases). V shed 1 base and J shed 5 bases, with 9 bases lying between them. This CDR3 region has 13 residues. The CDR3 DNA follows: TGTGCCAGCAGTTTAGGACTCAGGGACGAGCAGTACTTC. Translation gives CASSLGLRDEQYF.

The rearrangement joins TRBV21-1 to TRBJ1-1; the D call in the table, TRBD1, was not verified against the DNA. TRBV21-1 has pseudogene status. CDR3 length equals 16 residues. This CDR3 reads CASSKALGHSNTEAFF. The CDR3 bases are TGTGCCAGCAGCAAAGCGCTGGGACATTCTAACACTGAAGCTTTCTTT.

In this sample, this clone turned up once. The CDR3 nucleotides read TGTGCCAGCAGCCCACGGGAGGGTGGGTTGGAGACCCAGTACTTC. Amino acids: CASSPREGGLETQYF. This chain joins TRBV5-5 and TRBJ2-5, with 8 bases fitting TRBD2. Germline-derived CDR1 and CDR2 are SGHKS and YYEKEE (reference sequence). The CDR3 is 15 residues long. The junction had 10 bases not matched to a gene; V was cut back by 4 bases and J by 5 bases.

V is TRBV19 and J is TRBJ1-2; no reliable D call. The ends were cut back, 0 bases at V and 4 bases at J, with 9 bases in the middle. Germline V CDR1 and CDR2: LNHDA, SQIVND (reference sequence). CDR3 length equals 14 residues. The CDR3 nucleotides read TGTGCCAGTAGTATAGACCACGAGTCCTATGGCTACACCTTC. This gives the protein CASSIDHESYGYTF.

The chain joins TRBV4-1 to TRBJ1-2; 9 bases agree with TRBD1. CDR1 and CDR2 (germline): MGHRA, YSYEKL. The CDR3 contains 14 residues. Trimming removed 4 bases from V and 6 bases from J; junction bases left unmatched: 6. In DNA form, the CDR3 reads TGCGCCAGCAGCCGTCTCGGACAGGGGAATGGCTACACCTTC. Protein sequence: CASSRLGQGNGYTF.

The chain is built from TRBV6-5 and TRBJ2-3; TRBD2 matches 7 bases. V trimming: 3 bases; J trimming: 2 bases; junction bases outside the gene matches: 8. This CDR3 is built from 16 residues. CDR1 is MNHEY and CDR2 is SVGAGI in the germline V gene. The CDR3 coding sequence is TGTGCCAGCAGTTATTTTGCAGGGAGGGACACAGATACGCAGTATTTT. Translated: CASSYFAGRDTDTQYF.

The chain joins TRBV30 to TRBJ1-1; possible D gene TRBD1, 5 bases. CDR3 length equals 15 residues. Trimming took 4 bases from V and 2 from J, leaving 17 bases between them. The V gene's germline CDR1 is GTSNPN and CDR2 SVGIG (reference sequence). The CDR3 loop is CAWTIRVAPNTEAFF. In DNA, the CDR3 is TGTGCCTGGACTATCAGGGTAGCACCAAACACTGAAGCTTTCTTT. The variable domain in full, completed from reference TRBV30 and TRBJ1-1, reads SQTIHQWPATLVQPVGSPLSLECTVEGTSNPNLYWYRQAAGRGLQLLFYSVGIGQISSEVPQNLSASRPQDRQFILSSKKLLLSDSGFYLCAWTIRVAPNTEAFFGQGTRLTVV.

J is TRBJ2-1 and V is TRBV3-1 (or the pseudogene TRBV3-2); 8 bases are a match to TRBD2. The V gene end was trimmed by 4 bases and the J gene end by 3 bases; junction bases not matched to a gene: 14. The germline gives CDR1 LGHDT, CDR2 YNNKEL (reference sequence). The CDR3 runs 18 residues. The CDR3 spells CASSPARGGGTRYNEQFF. The CDR3 region has the DNA TGTGCCAGCAGCCCCGCAAGGGGCGGGGGGACCCGCTACAATGAGCAGTTCTTC.

This clone was counted only a few times. This chain uses TRBV14 with TRBJ1-1, with D perhaps TRBD1 (5 bases). Germline V CDR1 and CDR2: SGHDN, FVKESK. V was pared by 1 base and J by 1 base, with 16 bases between. The CDR3 loop spans 17 amino acids. In DNA, the CDR3 is TGTGCCAGCAGCCAAGGGGCAGGGCGGGGCTGGAACACTGAAGCTTTCTTT. Translation: CASSQGAGRGWNTEAFF.

The genes are TRBV29-1 and TRBJ2-1, with TRBD2 as a possible D gene (6 bases). V gave up 7 bases and J gave up 2 bases, with 15 bases separating them. The CDR3 is 14 amino acids. Germline values: CDR1 SQVTM, CDR2 ANQGSEA. In DNA form, the CDR3 reads TGCAGCGCTGGTCCGGGGGATACCTACAATGAGCAGTTCTTC. As protein: CSAGPGDTYNEQFF.

This clone came up a few times. This sequence joins TRBV3-1 (or the pseudogene TRBV3-2) and TRBJ2-4, with 9 nucleotides matching TRBD1. From germline, CDR1 is LGHDT and CDR2 YNNKEL (reference sequence). The CDR3 consists of 18 residues. The junction had 17 bases not matched to a gene; V was cut back by 4 bases and J by 7 bases. The CDR3: CASSRRGQGTGSLNIQYF. DNA for the CDR3: TGTGCCAGCAGCCGTCGCGGACAGGGGACCGGGTCCCTGAACATTCAGTACTTC.

The table lists this clone with a count of one. The chain recombines TRBV3-1 (or the pseudogene TRBV3-2) with TRBJ1-2; 9 bases line up with TRBD1. Germline V gives CDR1 LGHDT, CDR2 YNNKEL (reference sequence). The CDR3 is 14 amino acids. Trimming cost V 5 bases and J 6 bases; bases outside gene matches: 7. The CDR3 sequence is CASSTSGTGNGYTF. The CDR3 DNA follows: TGTGCCAGCAGCACCTCCGGGACAGGGAATGGCTACACCTTC.

The chain has TRBV11-3 and TRBJ2-7; D remains ambiguous. Germline lookup yields CDR1 SGHNT and CDR2 YENEEA. This CDR3 spans 13 amino acids. V was shortened by 0 bases and J by 3 bases, with 6 bases between the two germline ends. The DNA of the CDR3 is TGTGCCAGCAGCTTAGAAGCTAGCTACGAGCAGTACTTC. It encodes CASSLEASYEQYF.

This sequence joins TRBV7-9 and TRBJ1-2; 8 nucleotides line up with TRBD1. Germline V gene sequence: CDR1 SEHNR, CDR2 FQNEAQ (reference sequence). V trimming: 8 bases; J trimming: 0 bases; junction bases outside the gene matches: 2. The CDR3 runs 13 residues. The chain's CDR3 is CASADRANYGYTF. The CDR3 nucleotides are TGTGCCAGCGCGGACAGGGCTAACTATGGCTACACCTTC.

The CDR3 sequence: CASSLLRGGLEQYF. The CDR3 DNA reads TGCGCCAGCAGCTTGTTGCGGGGGGGCCTCGAGCAGTACTTC. The chain joins TRBV5-1 to TRBJ2-7; 9 nucleotides agree with TRBD2. CDR1 is SGHRS and CDR2 is YFSETQ in the germline V gene. Germline trimming cut 1 base from V and 6 bases from J; bases unmatched to any gene: 5. The CDR3 has 14 residues.

In its sample, this clone was seen once. This chain links TRBV12-5 with TRBJ1-4; unclear D gene. This CDR3 comprises 12 residues. Germline V gene sequence: CDR1 LGHNT, CDR2 FRNRAP. V dropped 0 bases and J dropped 10 bases, with 6 bases sitting between them. For the CDR3, the DNA is TGTGCTAGTGGTTTGGTATCGGTAAAACTGTTTTTT. It specifies CASGLVSVKLFF.

The V gene is TRBV7-9, the J gene TRBJ1-6; perhaps TRBD1 as D (5 bases). The V gene's germline CDR1 is SEHNR and CDR2 FQNEAQ (reference sequence). V was shortened by 4 bases and J by 1 base, with 14 bases between the two germline ends. This CDR3 is built from 17 residues. The CDR3 loop reads CASSSVGRGSYNSPLHF. For the CDR3, the DNA is TGTGCCAGCAGCTCGGTAGGGCGGGGGTCCTATAATTCACCCCTCCACTTT. Full variable domain (outside the CDR3, taken from reference TRBV7-9 and TRBJ1-6): DTGVSQNPRHKITKRGQNVTFRCDPISEHNRLYWYRQTLGQGPEFLTYFQNEAQLEKSRLLSDRFSAERPKGSFSTLEIQRTEQGDSAMYLCASSSVGRGSYNSPLHFGNGTRLTVT.

In regard to this clone: Other DNA variants within this sample encode the same CDR3. The J gene is TRBJ2-5, the V gene TRBV7-9; the D is unclear. Germline CDR1 reads SEHNR; CDR2 reads FQNEAQ (reference sequence). The length of the CDR3 is 13 residues. V shed 3 bases and J shed 1 base, with 6 bases lying between them. CDR3 DNA: TGTGCCAGCAGCTTTGGCTCCCAAGAGACCCAGTACTTC. This gives the protein CASSFGSQETQYF.

V gene TRBV11-3 combines with J gene TRBJ2-7, with unresolved D. Germline V lookup: CDR1 SGHNT, CDR2 YENEEA. V dropped 1 base and J dropped 3 bases, with 10 bases sitting between them. The length of the CDR3 is 14 residues. The CDR3, as DNA: TGTGCCAGCAGCTTAGGCGGAGACCTCTACGAGCAGTACTTC. Its translation: CASSLGGDLYEQYF.

The chain employs TRBV5-4 and TRBJ1-2; 12 bases map to TRBD1. The CDR3 has 14 amino acids. V lost 4 bases and J lost 7; bases outside the gene matches: 5. The germline gives CDR1 SGHNT, CDR2 YYREEE (reference sequence). In DNA, the CDR3 is TGTGCCAGCAGCGAGGGACAGGGGGCGATTGGCTACACCTTC. Encoded protein: CASSEGQGAIGYTF.